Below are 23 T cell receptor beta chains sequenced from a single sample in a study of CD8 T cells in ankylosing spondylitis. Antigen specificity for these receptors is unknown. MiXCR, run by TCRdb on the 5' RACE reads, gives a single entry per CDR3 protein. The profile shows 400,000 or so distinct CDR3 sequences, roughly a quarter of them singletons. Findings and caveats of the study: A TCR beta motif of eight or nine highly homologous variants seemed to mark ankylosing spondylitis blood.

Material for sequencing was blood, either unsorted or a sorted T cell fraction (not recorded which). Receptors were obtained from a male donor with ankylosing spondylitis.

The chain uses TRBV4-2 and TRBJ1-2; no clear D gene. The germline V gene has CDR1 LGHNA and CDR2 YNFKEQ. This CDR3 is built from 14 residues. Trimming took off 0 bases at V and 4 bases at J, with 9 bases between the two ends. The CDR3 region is CASSQDQSAYGYTF. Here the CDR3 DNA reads TGTGCCAGCAGCCAAGATCAGTCGGCCTATGGCTACACCTTC.

In DNA, the CDR3 is TGTGCCACCAGCGGAGTACTGGGACTAGCGGGAGGGTCTGGCACAGATACGCAGTATTTT. Amino acid sequence: CATSGVLGLAGGSGTDTQYF. The chain couples TRBV15 to TRBJ2-3; TRBD2 matches 16 bases. CDR1 and CDR2 from the germline V gene are LNHNV and YYDKDF (reference sequence). The CDR3 contains 20 residues. The junction had 12 bases not matched to a gene; V was cut back by 5 bases and J by 1 base.

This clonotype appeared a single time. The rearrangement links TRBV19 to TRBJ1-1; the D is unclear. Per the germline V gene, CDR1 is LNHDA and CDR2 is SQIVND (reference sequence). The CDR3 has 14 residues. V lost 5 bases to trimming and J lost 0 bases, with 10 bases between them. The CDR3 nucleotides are TGTGCCAGTAGTCCTTCGGCAATGAACACTGAAGCTTTCTTT. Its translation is CASSPSAMNTEAFF.

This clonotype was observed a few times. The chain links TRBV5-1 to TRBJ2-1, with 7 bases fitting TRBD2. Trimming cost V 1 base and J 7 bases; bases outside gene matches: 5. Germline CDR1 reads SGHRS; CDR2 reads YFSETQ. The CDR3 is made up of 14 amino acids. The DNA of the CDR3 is TGCGCCAGCAGCTTGAGGGGAGGGAGGAATGAGCAGTTCTTC. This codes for CASSLRGGRNEQFF.

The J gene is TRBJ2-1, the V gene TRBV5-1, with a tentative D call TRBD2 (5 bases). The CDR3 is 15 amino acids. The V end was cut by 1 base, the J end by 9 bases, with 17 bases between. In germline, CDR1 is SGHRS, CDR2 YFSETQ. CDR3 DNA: TGCGCCAGCAGCTTGTGGATAGGGTATGAGGGTGAGCAGTTCTTC. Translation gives CASSLWIGYEGEQFF.

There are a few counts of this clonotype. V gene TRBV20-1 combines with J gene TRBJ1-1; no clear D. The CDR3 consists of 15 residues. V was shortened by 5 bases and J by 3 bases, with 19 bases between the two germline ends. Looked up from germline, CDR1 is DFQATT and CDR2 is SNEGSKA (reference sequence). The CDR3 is CSAPFGTGRDTEAFF. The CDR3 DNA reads TGCAGTGCTCCTTTCGGCACGGGGAGGGACACTGAAGCTTTCTTT.

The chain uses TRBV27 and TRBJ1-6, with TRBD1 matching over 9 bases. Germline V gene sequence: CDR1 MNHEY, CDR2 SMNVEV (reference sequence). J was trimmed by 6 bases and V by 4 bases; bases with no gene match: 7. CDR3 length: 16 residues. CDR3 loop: CASSWGTGLGNSPLHF. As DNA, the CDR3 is TGTGCCAGCAGTTGGGGGACAGGGCTCGGTAATTCACCCCTCCACTTT.

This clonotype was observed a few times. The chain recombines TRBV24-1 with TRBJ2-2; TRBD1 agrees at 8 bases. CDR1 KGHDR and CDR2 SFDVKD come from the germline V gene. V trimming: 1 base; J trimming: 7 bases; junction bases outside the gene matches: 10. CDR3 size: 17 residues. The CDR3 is CATSDFRGTGVLGELFF. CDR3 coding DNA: TGTGCCACCAGTGATTTTCGTGGGACAGGAGTTCTCGGGGAGCTGTTTTTT.

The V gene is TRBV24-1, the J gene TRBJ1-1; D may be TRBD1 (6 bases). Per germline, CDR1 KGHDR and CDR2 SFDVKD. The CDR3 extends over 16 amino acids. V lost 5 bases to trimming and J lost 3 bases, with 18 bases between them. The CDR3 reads CATSVGGRGIDTEAFF. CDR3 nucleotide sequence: TGTGCCACCAGTGTAGGAGGCAGGGGAATCGACACTGAAGCTTTCTTT.

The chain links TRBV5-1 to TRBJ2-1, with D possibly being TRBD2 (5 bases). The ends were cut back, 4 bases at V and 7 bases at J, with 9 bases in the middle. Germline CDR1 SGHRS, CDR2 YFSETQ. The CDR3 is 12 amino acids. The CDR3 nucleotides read TGCGCCAGCAGCAAAGACTATAATGAGCAGTTCTTC. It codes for CASSKDYNEQFF.

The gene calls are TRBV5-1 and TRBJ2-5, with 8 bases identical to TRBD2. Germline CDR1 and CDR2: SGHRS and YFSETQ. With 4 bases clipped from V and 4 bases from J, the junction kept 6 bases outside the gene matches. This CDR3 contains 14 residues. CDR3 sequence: CASSPRGGSETQYF. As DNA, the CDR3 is TGCGCCAGCAGCCCTCGGGGGGGCTCAGAGACCCAGTACTTC.

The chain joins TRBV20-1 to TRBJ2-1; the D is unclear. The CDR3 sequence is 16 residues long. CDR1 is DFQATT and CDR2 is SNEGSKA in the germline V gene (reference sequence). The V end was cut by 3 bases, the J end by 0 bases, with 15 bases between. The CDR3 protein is CSARKAPGFSYNEQFF. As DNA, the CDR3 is TGCAGTGCTAGGAAGGCCCCGGGTTTCTCCTACAATGAGCAGTTCTTC.

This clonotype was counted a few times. CDR3 in amino acids: CASSPIGLRVGVYNEQFF. CDR3 in DNA: TGTGCCAGCAGCCCGATAGGCCTACGCGTGGGGGTATACAATGAGCAGTTCTTC. The J gene is TRBJ2-1, the V gene TRBV3-1; either TRBD1 or TRBD2 may fit D (5 bases each). Looked up from germline, CDR1 is LGHDT and CDR2 is YNNKEL (reference sequence). The CDR3 totals 18 residues. V was trimmed by 4 bases and J by 4 bases, leaving 23 bases between them.

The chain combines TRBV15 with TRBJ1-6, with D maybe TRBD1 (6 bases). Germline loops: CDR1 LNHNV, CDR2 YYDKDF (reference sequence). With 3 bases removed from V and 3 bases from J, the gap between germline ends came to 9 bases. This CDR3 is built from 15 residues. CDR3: CATSRGHLYNSPLHF. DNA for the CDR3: TGTGCCACCAGCAGGGGACATCTCTATAATTCACCCCTCCACTTT. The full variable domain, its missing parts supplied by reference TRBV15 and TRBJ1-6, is DAMVIQNPRYQVTQFGKPVTLSCSQTLNHNVMYWYQQKSSQAPKLLFHYYDKDFNNEADTPDNFQSRRPNTSFCFLDIRSPGLGDTAMYLCATSRGHLYNSPLHFGNGTRLTVT.

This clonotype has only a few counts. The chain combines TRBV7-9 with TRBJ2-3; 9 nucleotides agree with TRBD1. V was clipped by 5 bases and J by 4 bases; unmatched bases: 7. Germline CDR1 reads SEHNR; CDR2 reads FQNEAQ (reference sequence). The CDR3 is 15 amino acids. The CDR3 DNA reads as TGTGCCAGCAGCACCTACAGGGGGCGCCCAGATACGCAGTATTTT. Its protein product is CASSTYRGRPDTQYF.

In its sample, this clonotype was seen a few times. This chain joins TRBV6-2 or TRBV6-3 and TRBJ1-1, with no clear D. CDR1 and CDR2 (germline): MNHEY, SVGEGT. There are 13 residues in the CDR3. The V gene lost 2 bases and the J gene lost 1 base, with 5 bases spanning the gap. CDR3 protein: CASSYRGNTEAFF. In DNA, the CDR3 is TGTGCCAGCAGTTACCGGGGGAACACTGAAGCTTTCTTT.

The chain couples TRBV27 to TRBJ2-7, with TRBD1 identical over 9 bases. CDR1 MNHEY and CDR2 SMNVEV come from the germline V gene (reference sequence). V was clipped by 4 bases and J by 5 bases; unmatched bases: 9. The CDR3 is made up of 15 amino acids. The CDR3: CASSSTGTGSHEQYF. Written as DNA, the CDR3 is TGTGCCAGCAGTTCAACCGGGACAGGGTCCCACGAGCAGTACTTC.

CDR3 amino acids: CATNDDSGNTIYF. In DNA form, the CDR3 reads TGTGCCACCAACGATGACTCTGGAAACACCATATATTTT. The rearrangement joins TRBV10-3 to TRBJ1-3; D call uncertain. V gave up 10 bases and J gave up 0 bases, with 10 bases separating them. CDR3 length equals 13 residues. Germline lookup yields CDR1 ENHRY and CDR2 SYGVKD.

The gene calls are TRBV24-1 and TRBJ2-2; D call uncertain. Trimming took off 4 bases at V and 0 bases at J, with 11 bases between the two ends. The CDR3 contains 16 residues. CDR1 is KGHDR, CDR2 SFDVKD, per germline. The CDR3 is CATSDRNRANTGELFF. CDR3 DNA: TGTGCCACCAGTGACCGCAACAGAGCGAACACCGGGGAGCTGTTTTTT.

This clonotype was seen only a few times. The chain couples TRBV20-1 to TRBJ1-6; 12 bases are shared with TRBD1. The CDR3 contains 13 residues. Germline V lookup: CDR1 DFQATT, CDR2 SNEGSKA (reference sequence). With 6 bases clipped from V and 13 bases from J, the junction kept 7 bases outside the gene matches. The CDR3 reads CSASRDRGLPLHF. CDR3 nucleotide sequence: TGCAGTGCATCCCGGGACAGGGGGCTCCCCCTCCACTTT.

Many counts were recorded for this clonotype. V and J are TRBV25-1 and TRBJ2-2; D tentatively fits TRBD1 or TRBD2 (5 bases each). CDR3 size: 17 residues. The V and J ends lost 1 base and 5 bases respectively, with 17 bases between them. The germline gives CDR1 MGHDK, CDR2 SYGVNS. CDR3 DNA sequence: TGTGCCAGCAGTGAATGGGGGTCCTCTAGAGTAACCGGGGAGCTGTTTTTT. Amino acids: CASSEWGSSRVTGELFF.

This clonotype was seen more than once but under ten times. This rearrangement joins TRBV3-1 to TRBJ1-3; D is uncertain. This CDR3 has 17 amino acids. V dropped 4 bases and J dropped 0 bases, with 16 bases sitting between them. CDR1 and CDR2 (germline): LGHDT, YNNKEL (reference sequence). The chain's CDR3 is CASSPPSGLSSGNTIYF. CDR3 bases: TGTGCCAGCAGCCCCCCCTCGGGGTTATCCTCTGGAAACACCATATATTTT.

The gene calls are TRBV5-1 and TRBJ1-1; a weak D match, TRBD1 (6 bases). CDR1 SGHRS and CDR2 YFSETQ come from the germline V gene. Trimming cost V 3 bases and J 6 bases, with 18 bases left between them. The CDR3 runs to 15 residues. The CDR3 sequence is CASSSQQGRTAEAFF. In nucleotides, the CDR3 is TGCGCCAGCAGCTCCCAACAGGGACGAACGGCTGAAGCTTTCTTT.